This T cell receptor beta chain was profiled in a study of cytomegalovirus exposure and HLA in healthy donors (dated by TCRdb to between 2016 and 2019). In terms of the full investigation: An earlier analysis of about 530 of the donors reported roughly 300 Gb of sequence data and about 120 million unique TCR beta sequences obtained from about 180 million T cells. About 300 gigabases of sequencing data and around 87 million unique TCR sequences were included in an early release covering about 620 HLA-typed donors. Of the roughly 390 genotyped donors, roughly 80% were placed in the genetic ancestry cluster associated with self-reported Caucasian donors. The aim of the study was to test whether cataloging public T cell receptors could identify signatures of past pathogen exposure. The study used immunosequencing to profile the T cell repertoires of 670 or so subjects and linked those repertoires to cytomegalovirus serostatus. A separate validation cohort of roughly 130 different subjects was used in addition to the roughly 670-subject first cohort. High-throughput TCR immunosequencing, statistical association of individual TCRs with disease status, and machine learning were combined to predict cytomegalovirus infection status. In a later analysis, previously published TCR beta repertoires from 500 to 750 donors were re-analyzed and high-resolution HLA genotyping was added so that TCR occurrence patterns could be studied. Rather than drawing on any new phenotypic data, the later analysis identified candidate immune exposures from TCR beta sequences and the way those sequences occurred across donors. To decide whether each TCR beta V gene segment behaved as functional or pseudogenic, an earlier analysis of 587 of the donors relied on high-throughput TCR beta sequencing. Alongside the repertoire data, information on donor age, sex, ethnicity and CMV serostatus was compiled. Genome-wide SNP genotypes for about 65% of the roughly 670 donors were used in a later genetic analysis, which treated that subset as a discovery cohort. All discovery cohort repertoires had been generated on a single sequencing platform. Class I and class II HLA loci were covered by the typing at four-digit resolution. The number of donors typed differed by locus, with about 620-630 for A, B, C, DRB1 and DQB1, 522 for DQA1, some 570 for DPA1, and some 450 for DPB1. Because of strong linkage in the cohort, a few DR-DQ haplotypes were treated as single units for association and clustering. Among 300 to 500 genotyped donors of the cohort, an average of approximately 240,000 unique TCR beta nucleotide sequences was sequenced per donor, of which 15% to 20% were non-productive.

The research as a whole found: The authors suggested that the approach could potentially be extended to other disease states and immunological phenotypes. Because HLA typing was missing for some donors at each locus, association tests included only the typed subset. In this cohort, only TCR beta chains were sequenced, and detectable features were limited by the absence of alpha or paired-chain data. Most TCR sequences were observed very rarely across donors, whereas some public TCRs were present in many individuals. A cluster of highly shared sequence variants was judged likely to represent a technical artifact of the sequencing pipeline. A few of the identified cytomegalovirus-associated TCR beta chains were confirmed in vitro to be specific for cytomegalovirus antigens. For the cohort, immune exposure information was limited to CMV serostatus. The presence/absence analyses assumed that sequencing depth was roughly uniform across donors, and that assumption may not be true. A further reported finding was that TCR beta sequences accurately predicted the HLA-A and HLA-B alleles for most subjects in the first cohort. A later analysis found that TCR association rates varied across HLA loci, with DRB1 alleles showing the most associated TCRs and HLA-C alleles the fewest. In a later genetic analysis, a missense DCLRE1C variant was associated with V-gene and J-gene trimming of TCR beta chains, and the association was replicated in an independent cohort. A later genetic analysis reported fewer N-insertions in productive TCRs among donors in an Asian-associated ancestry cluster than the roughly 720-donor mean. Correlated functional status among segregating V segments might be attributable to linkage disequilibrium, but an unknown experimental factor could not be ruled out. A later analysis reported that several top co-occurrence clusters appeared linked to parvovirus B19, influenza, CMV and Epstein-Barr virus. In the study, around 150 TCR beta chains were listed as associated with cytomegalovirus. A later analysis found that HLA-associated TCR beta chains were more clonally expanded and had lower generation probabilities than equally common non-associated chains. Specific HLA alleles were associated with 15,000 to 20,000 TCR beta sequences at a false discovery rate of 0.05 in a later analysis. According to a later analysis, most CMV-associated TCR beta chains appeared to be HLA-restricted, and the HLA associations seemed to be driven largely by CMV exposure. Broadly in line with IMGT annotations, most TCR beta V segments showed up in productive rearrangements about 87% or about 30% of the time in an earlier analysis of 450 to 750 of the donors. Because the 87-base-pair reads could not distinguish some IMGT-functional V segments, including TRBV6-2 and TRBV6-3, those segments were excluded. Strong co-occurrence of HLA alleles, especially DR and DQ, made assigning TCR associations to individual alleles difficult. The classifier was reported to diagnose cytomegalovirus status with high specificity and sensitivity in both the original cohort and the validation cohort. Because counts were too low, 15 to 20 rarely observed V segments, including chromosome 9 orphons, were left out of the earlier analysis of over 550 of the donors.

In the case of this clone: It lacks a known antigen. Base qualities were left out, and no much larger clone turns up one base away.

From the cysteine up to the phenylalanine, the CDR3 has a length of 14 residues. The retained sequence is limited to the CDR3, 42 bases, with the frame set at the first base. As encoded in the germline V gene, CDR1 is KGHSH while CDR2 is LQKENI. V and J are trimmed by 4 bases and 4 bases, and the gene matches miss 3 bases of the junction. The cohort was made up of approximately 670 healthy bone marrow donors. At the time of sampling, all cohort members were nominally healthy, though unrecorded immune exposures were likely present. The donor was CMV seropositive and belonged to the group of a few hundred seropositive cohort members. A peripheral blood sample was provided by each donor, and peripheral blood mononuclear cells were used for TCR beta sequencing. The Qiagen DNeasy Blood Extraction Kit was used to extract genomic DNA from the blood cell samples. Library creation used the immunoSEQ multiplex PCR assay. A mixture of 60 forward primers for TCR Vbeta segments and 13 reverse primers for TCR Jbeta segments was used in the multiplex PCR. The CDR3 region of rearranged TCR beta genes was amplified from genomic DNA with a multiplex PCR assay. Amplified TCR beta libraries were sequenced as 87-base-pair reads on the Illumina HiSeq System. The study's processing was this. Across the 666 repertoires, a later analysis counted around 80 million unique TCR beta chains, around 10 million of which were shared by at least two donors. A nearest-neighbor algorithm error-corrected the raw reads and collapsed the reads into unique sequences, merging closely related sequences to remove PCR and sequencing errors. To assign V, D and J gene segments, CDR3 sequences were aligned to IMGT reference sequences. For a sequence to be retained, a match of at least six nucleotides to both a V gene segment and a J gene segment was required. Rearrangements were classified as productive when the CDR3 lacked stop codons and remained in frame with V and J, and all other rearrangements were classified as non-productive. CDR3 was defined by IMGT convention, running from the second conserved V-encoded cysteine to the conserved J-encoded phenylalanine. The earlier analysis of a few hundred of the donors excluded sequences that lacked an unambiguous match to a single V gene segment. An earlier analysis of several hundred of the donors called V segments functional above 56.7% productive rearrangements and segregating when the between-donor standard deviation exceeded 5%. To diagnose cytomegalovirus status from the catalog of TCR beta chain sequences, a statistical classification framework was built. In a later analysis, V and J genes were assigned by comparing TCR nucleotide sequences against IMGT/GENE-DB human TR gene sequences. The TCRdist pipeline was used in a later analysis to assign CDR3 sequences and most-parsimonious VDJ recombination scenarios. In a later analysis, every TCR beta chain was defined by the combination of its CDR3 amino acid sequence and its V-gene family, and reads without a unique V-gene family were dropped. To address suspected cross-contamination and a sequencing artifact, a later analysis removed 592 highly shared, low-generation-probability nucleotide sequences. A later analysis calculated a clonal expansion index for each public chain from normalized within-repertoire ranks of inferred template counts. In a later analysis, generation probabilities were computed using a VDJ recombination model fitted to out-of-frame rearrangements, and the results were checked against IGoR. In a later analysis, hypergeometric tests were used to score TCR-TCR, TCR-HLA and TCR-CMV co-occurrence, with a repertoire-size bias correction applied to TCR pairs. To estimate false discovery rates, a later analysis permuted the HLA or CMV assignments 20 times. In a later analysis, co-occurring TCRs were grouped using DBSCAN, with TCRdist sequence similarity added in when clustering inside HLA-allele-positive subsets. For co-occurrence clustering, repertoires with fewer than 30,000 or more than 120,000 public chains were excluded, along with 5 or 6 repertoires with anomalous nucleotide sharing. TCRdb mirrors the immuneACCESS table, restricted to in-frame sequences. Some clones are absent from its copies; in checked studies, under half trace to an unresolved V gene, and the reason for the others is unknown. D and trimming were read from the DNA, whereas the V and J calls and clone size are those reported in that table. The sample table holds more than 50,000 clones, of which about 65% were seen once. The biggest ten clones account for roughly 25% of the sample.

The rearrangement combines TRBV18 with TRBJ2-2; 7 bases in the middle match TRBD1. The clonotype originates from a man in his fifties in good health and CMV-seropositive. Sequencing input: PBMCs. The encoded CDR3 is CASSRDSSTGELFF. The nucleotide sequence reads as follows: TGTGCCAGCTCACGGGACAGTTCCACCGGGGAGCTGTTTTTT.